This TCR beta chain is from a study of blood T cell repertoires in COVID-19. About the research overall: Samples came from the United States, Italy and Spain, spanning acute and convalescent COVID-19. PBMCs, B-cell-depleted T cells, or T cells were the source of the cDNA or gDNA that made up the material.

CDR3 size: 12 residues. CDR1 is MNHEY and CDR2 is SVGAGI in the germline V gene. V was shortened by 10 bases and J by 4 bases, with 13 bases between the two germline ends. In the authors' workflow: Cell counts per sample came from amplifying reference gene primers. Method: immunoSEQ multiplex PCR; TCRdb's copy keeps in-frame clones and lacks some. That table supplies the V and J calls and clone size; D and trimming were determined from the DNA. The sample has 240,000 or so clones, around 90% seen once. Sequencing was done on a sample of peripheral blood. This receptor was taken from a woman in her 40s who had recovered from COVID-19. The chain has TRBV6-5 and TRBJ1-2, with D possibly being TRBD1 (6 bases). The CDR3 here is CAIGGDIYGYTF. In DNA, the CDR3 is TGTGCCATCGGGGGGGACATCTATGGCTACACCTTC.